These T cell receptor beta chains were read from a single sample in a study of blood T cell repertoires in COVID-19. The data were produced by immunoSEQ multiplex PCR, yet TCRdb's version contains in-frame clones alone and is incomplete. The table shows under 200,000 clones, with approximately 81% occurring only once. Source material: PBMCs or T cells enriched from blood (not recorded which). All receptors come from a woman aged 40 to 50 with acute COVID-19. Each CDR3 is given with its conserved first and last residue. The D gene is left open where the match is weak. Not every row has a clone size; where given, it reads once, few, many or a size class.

CDR3 DNA: TGTGCCAGTAGTGTCCACAGCAAGAACACTGAAGCTTTCTTT; CDR3 protein: CASSVHSKNTEAFF; J gene: TRBJ1-1; D gene: NA; clone size: NA; V gene: TRBV19
CDR3 DNA: TGTGCCACCAGTGAGACAGGGGGAAACACCATATATTTT; CDR3 protein: CATSETGGNTIYF; J gene: TRBJ1-3; D gene: TRBD1; clone size: NA; V gene: TRBV24-1
CDR3 DNA: TGTGCCAGCAGTCTTACAGGGGGCACTGAAGCTTTCTTT; CDR3 protein: CASSLTGGTEAFF; J gene: TRBJ1-1; D gene: TRBD1; clone size: few; V gene: TRBV9
CDR3 DNA: TGCAGCGTTGCGGGGGTCAATGAGCAGTTCTTC; CDR3 protein: CSVAGVNEQFF; J gene: TRBJ2-1; D gene: NA; clone size: once; V gene: TRBV29-1
CDR3 DNA: TGTGCCAGCAGTTTGTCGCGGGGAGAAGCTTTCTTT; CDR3 protein: CASSLSRGEAFF; J gene: TRBJ1-1; D gene: NA; clone size: NA; V gene: TRBV28
CDR3 DNA: TGTGCCAGCTCCCGCGGGGGAAACTCTGGAAACACCATATATTTT; CDR3 protein: CASSRGGNSGNTIYF; J gene: TRBJ1-3; D gene: NA; clone size: NA; V gene: TRBV9
CDR3 DNA: TGTGCCACCCGAGGTCCGGGGATAAATCAGCCCCAGCATTTT; CDR3 protein: CATRGPGINQPQHF; J gene: TRBJ1-5; D gene: NA; clone size: NA; V gene: TRBV19
CDR3 DNA: TGTGCCAGCAGCTTACCTTCCGGGACAGATACGCAGTATTTT; CDR3 protein: CASSLPSGTDTQYF; J gene: TRBJ2-3; D gene: NA; clone size: few; V gene: TRBV7-2
CDR3 DNA: TGTGCCAGCAGTGACCCCACAGGAGGGTCCCAGCATTTT; CDR3 protein: CASSDPTGGSQHF; J gene: TRBJ1-5; D gene: NA; clone size: few; V gene: TRBV2
CDR3 DNA: TGCGCCAGCAGCGAACCAGGGAAGGGGTTGACAGATACGCAGTATTTT; CDR3 protein: CASSEPGKGLTDTQYF; J gene: TRBJ2-3; D gene: NA; clone size: NA; V gene: TRBV5-1
CDR3 DNA: TGTGCCAGCAGTTTTGCAGGGGGGAATGAGCAGTTCTTC; CDR3 protein: CASSFAGGNEQFF; J gene: TRBJ2-1; D gene: NA; clone size: once; V gene: TRBV27
CDR3 DNA: TGCGCCAGCAGCGCGGGACAGGGGGCCTACGAGCAGTACTTC; CDR3 protein: CASSAGQGAYEQYF; J gene: TRBJ2-7; D gene: TRBD1; clone size: NA; V gene: TRBV5-1
CDR3 DNA: TGTGCCAGCAGCGTAGGCTCACTCAATGAGCAGTTCTTC; CDR3 protein: CASSVGSLNEQFF; J gene: TRBJ2-1; D gene: NA; clone size: NA; V gene: TRBV9
CDR3 DNA: TGTGCCAGCAGCCCACGGAGGACTGGGGACAATGAGCAGTTCTTC; CDR3 protein: CASSPRRTGDNEQFF; J gene: TRBJ2-1; D gene: NA; clone size: NA; V gene: TRBV11-2
CDR3 DNA: TGCAGTGCCAAGGACAGGGCAGTGGGTTTCTTT; CDR3 protein: CSAKDRAVGFF; J gene: TRBJ1-1; D gene: TRBD1; clone size: NA; V gene: TRBV20-1
CDR3 DNA: TGTGCCACCAGCAGAAGTAAGGACAGGACTAAAGAGACCCAGTACTTC; CDR3 protein: CATSRSKDRTKETQYF; J gene: TRBJ2-5; D gene: NA; clone size: NA; V gene: TRBV15
CDR3 DNA: TGTGCCATCAGGGACAGGGACACTGAAGCTTTCTTT; CDR3 protein: CAIRDRDTEAFF; J gene: TRBJ1-1; D gene: TRBD1; clone size: NA; V gene: TRBV10-3
CDR3 DNA: TGTGCCAGCTCACTTCTGCAAGAGACCCAGTACTTC; CDR3 protein: CASSLLQETQYF; J gene: TRBJ2-5; D gene: NA; clone size: NA; V gene: TRBV18
CDR3 DNA: TGTGCCAGTAGACATTCCGGGACTAGTTACAATGAGCAGTTCTTC; CDR3 protein: CASRHSGTSYNEQFF; J gene: TRBJ2-1; D gene: TRBD2; clone size: once; V gene: TRBV27
CDR3 DNA: TGTGCCAGCAGTTTGTCGCCTAGCGGACTTTACAATGAGCAGTTCTTC; CDR3 protein: CASSLSPSGLYNEQFF; J gene: TRBJ2-1; D gene: TRBD2; clone size: few; V gene: TRBV28
CDR3 DNA: TGTGCCAGCTCACCAGGGACAGGGAATAGCTACACCTTC; CDR3 protein: CASSPGTGNSYTF; J gene: TRBJ1-2; D gene: TRBD1; clone size: NA; V gene: TRBV18
CDR3 DNA: TGTGCCTGGAGTCTTGACTACGAGCAGTTCTTC; CDR3 protein: CAWSLDYEQFF; J gene: TRBJ2-1; D gene: NA; clone size: NA; V gene: TRBV30
CDR3 DNA: TGTGCCAGTACCCTAGGAGGGGACTCGACGAGGCTGTTTTTT; CDR3 protein: CASTLGGDSTRLFF; J gene: TRBJ1-4; D gene: NA; clone size: NA; V gene: TRBV19
CDR3 DNA: TGTGCCAGCAGCCCTACGGACAGCTCTGGAAACACCATATATTTT; CDR3 protein: CASSPTDSSGNTIYF; J gene: TRBJ1-3; D gene: NA; clone size: few; V gene: TRBV7-9
CDR3 DNA: TGTGCCAGCAAGGACAGGGATGGGGGCGAGCAGTACTTC; CDR3 protein: CASKDRDGGEQYF; J gene: TRBJ2-7; D gene: TRBD1; clone size: NA; V gene: TRBV6-5
CDR3 DNA: TGTGCCACCGGGACTAGCGGGAGGTTAGAGCAGTTCTTC; CDR3 protein: CATGTSGRLEQFF; J gene: TRBJ2-1; D gene: TRBD2; clone size: NA; V gene: TRBV3-1/TRBV3-2
CDR3 DNA: TGTGCCAGCAGTCCCACGTCGGGCAATCAGCCCCAGCATTTT; CDR3 protein: CASSPTSGNQPQHF; J gene: TRBJ1-5; D gene: NA; clone size: NA; V gene: TRBV3-1/TRBV3-2
CDR3 DNA: TGTGCCAGCAGCTCTCTGGGGGGATCGAGCTCCTACAATGAGCAGTTCTTC; CDR3 protein: CASSSLGGSSSYNEQFF; J gene: TRBJ2-1; D gene: NA; clone size: NA; V gene: TRBV7-8
CDR3 DNA: TGTGCTAGTGTGGCAGGGAACCTGAACACTGAAGCTTTCTTT; CDR3 protein: CASVAGNLNTEAFF; J gene: TRBJ1-1; D gene: NA; clone size: NA; V gene: TRBV12-5
CDR3 DNA: TGTGCCAGCAGCGTAGCAGGTCAGGTAAAGGAGCAGTATTTT; CDR3 protein: CASSVAGQVKEQYF; J gene: TRBJ2-3; D gene: NA; clone size: NA; V gene: TRBV9
CDR3 DNA: TGCGCCAGCAGCCTCTCTCTAGCGGGACAGGGGAATGAGCAGTTCTTC; CDR3 protein: CASSLSLAGQGNEQFF; J gene: TRBJ2-1; D gene: NA; clone size: NA; V gene: TRBV5-1
CDR3 DNA: TGTGCCAGTAGTACCAAATATCATGGGAGCGGCACTGAAGCTTTCTTT; CDR3 protein: CASSTKYHGSGTEAFF; J gene: TRBJ1-1; D gene: NA; clone size: once; V gene: TRBV19
CDR3 DNA: TGTGCCAGTGGGGTGATAGCGGGGCCGAACACTGAAGCTTTCTTT; CDR3 protein: CASGVIAGPNTEAFF; J gene: TRBJ1-1; D gene: NA; clone size: NA; V gene: TRBV6-5
CDR3 DNA: TGCGCCAGCAGCTTGGGTGGGGCCGCTGAAGCTTTCTTT; CDR3 protein: CASSLGGAAEAFF; J gene: TRBJ1-1; D gene: NA; clone size: NA; V gene: TRBV5-1
CDR3 DNA: TGTGCCTGGGAGAGGCCCGAAAATCAGCCCCAGCATTTT; CDR3 protein: CAWERPENQPQHF; J gene: TRBJ1-5; D gene: NA; clone size: once; V gene: TRBV30
CDR3 DNA: TGTGCCAGCAGCCAAGTGGGACTAGCGGTCTCCTACGAGCAGTACTTC; CDR3 protein: CASSQVGLAVSYEQYF; J gene: TRBJ2-7; D gene: TRBD2; clone size: NA; V gene: TRBV4-2
CDR3 DNA: TGTGCTAGTGGCGGGGTCAGTGAGCAGTTCTTC; CDR3 protein: CASGGVSEQFF; J gene: TRBJ2-1; D gene: NA; clone size: NA; V gene: TRBV12-5
CDR3 DNA: TGTGCCAGCAAAGCTTGGTTGGGACAGAACACTGAAGCTTTCTTT; CDR3 protein: CASKAWLGQNTEAFF; J gene: TRBJ1-1; D gene: NA; clone size: NA; V gene: TRBV7-2
CDR3 DNA: TGTGCCAGTAGTGGGGCCCCAATGCTTACAGATACGCAGTATTTT; CDR3 protein: CASSGAPMLTDTQYF; J gene: TRBJ2-3; D gene: NA; clone size: NA; V gene: TRBV19
CDR3 DNA: TGCGCCAGCAGCTTCGAACCCCAGGGATTCACTGAAGCTTTCTTT; CDR3 protein: CASSFEPQGFTEAFF; J gene: TRBJ1-1; D gene: NA; clone size: NA; V gene: TRBV5-1
CDR3 DNA: TGTGCCAGCAGCTTGACAGGGGCTGAGCAGTTCTTC; CDR3 protein: CASSLTGAEQFF; J gene: TRBJ2-1; D gene: TRBD1; clone size: NA; V gene: TRBV7-9
CDR3 DNA: TGTGCCATCGGGCAGGGGGGCAATCAGCCCCAGCATTTT; CDR3 protein: CAIGQGGNQPQHF; J gene: TRBJ1-5; D gene: TRBD1; clone size: NA; V gene: TRBV10-3
CDR3 DNA: TGTGCCTGGAGTGTAGGTCTAGCGGGAAACACAGATACGCAGTATTTT; CDR3 protein: CAWSVGLAGNTDTQYF; J gene: TRBJ2-3; D gene: TRBD2; clone size: NA; V gene: TRBV30
CDR3 DNA: TGTGCCAGCAAGGGGATTCAAGAGACCCAGTACTTC; CDR3 protein: CASKGIQETQYF; J gene: TRBJ2-5; D gene: NA; clone size: NA; V gene: TRBV6-5